This T cell receptor (beta chain) was identified in a study of cytomegalovirus exposure and HLA in healthy donors. Notes on the study in general: One later analysis reportedly identified an Asian-associated ancestry cluster that showed fewer N-insertions than the roughly 600-donor mean.

To note about this clone: Its antigen is unidentified.

The PCR was carried out with 60 Vbeta primers and 13 Jbeta primers. As processed by the authors: Later work found around 85 million unique TCR beta chains, with approximately 12 million shared. Sequencing used immunoSEQ multiplex PCR; TCRdb keeps in-frame clones, though not all of them. The V and J calls and clone size come from that table; D and trimming were worked out from the DNA. The sample comprises about 240,000 clones, approximately 81% of which are singletons, and about 7.3% rests with the top ten. Deletions cut 0 bases from V and 2 bases from J, with 15 bases between. The CDR3 loop spans 17 amino acids. Germline-derived CDR1 and CDR2 are SGHRS and YFSETQ.

This TCR was sampled from a woman aged 55-69 years in good health and CMV-seropositive. The gene calls are TRBV5-1 and TRBJ2-1; D gene ambiguous. Sequenced: PBMCs. CDR3 in DNA: TGCGCCAGCAGCTTGGTCCCTCAGGCGTTCCCCTACAATGAGCAGTTCTTC. This gives the protein CASSLVPQAFPYNEQFF.